The text below deals with one T cell receptor beta chain. Its antigen is unidentified. This sample was included in a study of T cells and copy number aberrations in small-cell lung cancer. Data came from immunoSEQ multiplex PCR; TCRdb stores just in-frame clones and leaves some out. The table shows roughly 6,800 clones, with roughly 80% occurring only once. All donors had upfront surgery, without preoperative chemotherapy or radiotherapy, and never received immunotherapy. All donors were smokers or heavy second-hand smokers. Study-wide findings and caveats: Compared with adjacent lung tissue, tumors had lower T-cell richness and clonality and non-significantly lower density. The tissue was entirely formalin-fixed and paraffin-embedded, which is known to produce sequencing artifacts.

CDR1 KGHSH and CDR2 LQKENI come from the germline V gene. The CDR3 totals 17 residues. V shed 0 bases and J 2 bases; nucleotides not matched to a gene: 9. The chain is built from TRBV18 and TRBJ2-5, with 7 bases fitting TRBD2. This TCR was sampled from a woman between 50 and 59 years old with small cell lung cancer. Sample: normal tissue next to the tumor. CDR3 region: CASSPPMIGGGQETQYF. In DNA, the CDR3 is TGTGCCAGCTCACCACCGATGATTGGCGGGGGACAAGAGACCCAGTACTTC.